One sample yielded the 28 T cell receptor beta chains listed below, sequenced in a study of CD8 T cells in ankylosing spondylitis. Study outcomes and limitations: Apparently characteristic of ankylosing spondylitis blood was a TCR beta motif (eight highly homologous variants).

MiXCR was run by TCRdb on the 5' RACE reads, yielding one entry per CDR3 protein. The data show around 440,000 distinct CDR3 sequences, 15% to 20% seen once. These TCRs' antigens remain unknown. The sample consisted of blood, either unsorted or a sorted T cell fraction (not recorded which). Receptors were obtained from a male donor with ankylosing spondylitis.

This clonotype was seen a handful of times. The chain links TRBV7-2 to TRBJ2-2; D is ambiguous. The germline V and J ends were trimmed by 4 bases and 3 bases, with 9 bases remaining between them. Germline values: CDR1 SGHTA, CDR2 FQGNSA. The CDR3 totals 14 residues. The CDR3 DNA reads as TGTGCCAGCAGCTCCGGACGACACACCGGGGAGCTGTTTTTT. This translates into CASSSGRHTGELFF.

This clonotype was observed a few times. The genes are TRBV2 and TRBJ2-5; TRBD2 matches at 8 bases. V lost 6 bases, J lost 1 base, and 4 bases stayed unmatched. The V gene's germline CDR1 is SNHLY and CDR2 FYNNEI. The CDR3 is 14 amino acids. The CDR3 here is CASSISGSQETQYF. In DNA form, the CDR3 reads TGTGCCAGCAGCATCAGCGGGAGCCAAGAGACCCAGTACTTC.

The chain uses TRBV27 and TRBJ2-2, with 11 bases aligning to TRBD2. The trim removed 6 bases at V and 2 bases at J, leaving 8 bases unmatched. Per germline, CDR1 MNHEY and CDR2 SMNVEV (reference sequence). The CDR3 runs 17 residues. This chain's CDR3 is CASRHTSGRPNTGELFF. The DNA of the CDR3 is TGTGCCAGCAGACATACTAGCGGGAGACCTAACACCGGGGAGCTGTTTTTT.

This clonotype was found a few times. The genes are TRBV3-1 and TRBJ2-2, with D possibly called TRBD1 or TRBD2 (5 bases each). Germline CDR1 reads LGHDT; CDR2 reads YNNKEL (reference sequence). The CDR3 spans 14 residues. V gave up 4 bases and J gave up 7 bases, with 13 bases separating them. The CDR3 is CASSPRDRGGELFF. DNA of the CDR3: TGTGCCAGCAGCCCCCGGGACCGTGGCGGGGAGCTGTTTTTT.

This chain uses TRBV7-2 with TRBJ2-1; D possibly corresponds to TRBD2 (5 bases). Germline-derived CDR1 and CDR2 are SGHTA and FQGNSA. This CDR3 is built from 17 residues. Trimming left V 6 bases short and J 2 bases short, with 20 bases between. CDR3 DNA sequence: TGTGCCAGCAGGCGAGAGATTTTGGAGGTACCCTACAATGAGCAGTTCTTC. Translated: CASRREILEVPYNEQFF.

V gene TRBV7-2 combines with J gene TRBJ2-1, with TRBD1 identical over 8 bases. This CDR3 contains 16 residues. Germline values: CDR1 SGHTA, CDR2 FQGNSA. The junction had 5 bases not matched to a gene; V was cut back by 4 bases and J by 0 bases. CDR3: CASSSRTGSSYNEQFF. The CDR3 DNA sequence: TGTGCCAGCAGCTCCCGGACAGGGAGCTCCTACAATGAGCAGTTCTTC.

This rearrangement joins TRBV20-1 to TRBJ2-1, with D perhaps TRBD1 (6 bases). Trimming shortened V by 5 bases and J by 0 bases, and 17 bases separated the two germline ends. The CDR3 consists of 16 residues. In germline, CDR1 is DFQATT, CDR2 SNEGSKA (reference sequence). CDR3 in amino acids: CSADFPTGTSYNEQFF. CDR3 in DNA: TGCAGTGCTGACTTCCCGACAGGAACCTCCTACAATGAGCAGTTCTTC.

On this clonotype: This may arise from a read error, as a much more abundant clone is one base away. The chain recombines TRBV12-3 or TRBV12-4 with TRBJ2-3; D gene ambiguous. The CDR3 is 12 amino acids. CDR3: CASGMPPYTEYF. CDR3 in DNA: TGTGCCAGCGGAATGCCGCCTTATACGGAGTATTTT.

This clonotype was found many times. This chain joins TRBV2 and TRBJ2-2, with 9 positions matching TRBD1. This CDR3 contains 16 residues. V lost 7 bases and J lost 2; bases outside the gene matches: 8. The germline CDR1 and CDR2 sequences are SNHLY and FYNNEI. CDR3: CASNTGGVSNTGELFF. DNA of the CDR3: TGTGCCAGCAATACAGGGGGCGTTAGTAACACCGGGGAGCTGTTTTTT.

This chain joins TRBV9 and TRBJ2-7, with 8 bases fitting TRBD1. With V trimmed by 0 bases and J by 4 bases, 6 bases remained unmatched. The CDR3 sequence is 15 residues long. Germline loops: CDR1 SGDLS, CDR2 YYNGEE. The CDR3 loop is CASSVGTGSIYEQYF. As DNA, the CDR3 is TGTGCCAGCAGCGTAGGGACAGGGAGTATATACGAGCAGTACTTC.

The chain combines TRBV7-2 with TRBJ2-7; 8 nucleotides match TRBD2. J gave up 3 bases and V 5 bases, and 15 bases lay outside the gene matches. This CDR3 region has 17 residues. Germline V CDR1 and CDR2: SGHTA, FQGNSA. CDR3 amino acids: CASSPAGTRGAFYEQYF. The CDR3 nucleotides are TGTGCCAGCAGCCCCGCCGGGACTAGAGGGGCCTTCTACGAGCAGTACTTC.

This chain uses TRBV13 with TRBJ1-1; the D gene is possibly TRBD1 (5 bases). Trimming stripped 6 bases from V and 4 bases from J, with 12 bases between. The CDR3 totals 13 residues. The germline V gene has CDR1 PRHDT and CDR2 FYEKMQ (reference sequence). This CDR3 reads CASRRPGGTEAFF. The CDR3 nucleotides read TGTGCCAGCAGGAGACCGGGGGGCACTGAAGCTTTCTTT.

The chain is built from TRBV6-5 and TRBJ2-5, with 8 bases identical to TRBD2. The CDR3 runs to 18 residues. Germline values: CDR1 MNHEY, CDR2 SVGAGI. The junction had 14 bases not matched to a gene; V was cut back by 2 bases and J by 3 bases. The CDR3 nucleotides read TGTGCCAGCAGTTACGCCAGACTGGCAGCGGGGGTGGAAGAGACCCAGTACTTC. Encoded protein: CASSYARLAAGVEETQYF.

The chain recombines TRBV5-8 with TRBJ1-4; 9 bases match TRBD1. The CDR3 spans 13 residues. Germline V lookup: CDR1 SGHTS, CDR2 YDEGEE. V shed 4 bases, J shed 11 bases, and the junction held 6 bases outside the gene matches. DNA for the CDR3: TGTGCCAGCAGCCAGGGACAGGGAGGGAAACTGTTTTTT. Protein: CASSQGQGGKLFF.

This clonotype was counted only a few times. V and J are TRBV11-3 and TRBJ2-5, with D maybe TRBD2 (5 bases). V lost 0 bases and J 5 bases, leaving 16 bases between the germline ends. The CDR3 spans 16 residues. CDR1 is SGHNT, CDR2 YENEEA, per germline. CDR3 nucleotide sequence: TGTGCCAGCAGCTTAGATCGTCCCGGGGTTGGTGAGACCCAGTACTTC. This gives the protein CASSLDRPGVGETQYF.

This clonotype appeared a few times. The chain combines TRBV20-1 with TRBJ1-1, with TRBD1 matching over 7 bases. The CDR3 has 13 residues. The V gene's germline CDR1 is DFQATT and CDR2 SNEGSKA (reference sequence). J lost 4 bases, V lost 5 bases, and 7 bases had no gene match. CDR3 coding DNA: TGCAGTGCTGAGACAGGGTCACGCACTGAAGCTTTCTTT. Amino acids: CSAETGSRTEAFF.

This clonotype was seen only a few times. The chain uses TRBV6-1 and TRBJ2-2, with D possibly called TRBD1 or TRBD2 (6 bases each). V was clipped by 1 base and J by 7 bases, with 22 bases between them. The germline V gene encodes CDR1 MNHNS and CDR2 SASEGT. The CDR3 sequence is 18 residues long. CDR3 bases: TGTGCCAGCAGTGAAGGTCCGGGCTTCGGGGGCGCGAACGGGGAGCTGTTTTTT. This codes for CASSEGPGFGGANGELFF.

CDR3 coding DNA: TGTGCCACCACTGCGACAGGAATCCCGGCCTACGAGCAGTACTTC. Its translation: CATTATGIPAYEQYF. The chain recombines TRBV6-2 or TRBV6-3 with TRBJ2-7; TRBD1 might be the D (6 bases). The germline CDR1 and CDR2 sequences are MNHEY and SVGEGT. The CDR3 loop spans 15 amino acids. The V gene lost 10 bases and the J gene lost 2 bases, with 21 bases spanning the gap.

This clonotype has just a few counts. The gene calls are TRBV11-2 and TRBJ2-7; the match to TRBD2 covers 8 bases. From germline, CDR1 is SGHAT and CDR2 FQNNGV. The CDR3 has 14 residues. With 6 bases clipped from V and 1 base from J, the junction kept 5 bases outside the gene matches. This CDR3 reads CASSRSGRSYEQYF. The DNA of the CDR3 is TGTGCCAGCAGTAGGAGCGGGAGATCCTACGAGCAGTACTTC.

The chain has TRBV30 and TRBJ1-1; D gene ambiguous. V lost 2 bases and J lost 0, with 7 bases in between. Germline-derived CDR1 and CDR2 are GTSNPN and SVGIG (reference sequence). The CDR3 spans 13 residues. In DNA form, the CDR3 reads TGTGCCTGGAGTCGAGACCTGAACACTGAAGCTTTCTTT. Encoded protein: CAWSRDLNTEAFF. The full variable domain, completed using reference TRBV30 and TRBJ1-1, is SQTIHQWPATLVQPVGSPLSLECTVEGTSNPNLYWYRQAAGRGLQLLFYSVGIGQISSEVPQNLSASRPQDRQFILSSKKLLLSDSGFYLCAWSRDLNTEAFFGQGTRLTVV.

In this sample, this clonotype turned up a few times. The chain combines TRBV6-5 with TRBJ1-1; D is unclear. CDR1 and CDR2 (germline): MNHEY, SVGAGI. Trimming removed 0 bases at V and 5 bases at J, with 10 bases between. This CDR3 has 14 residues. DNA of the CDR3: TGTGCCAGCAGTTACTCTCCCGAACGGACTGAAGCTTTCTTT. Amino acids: CASSYSPERTEAFF.

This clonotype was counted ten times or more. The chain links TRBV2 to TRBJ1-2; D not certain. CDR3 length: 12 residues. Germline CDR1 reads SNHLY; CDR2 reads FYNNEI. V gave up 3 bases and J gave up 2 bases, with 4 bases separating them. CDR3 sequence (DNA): TGTGCCAGCAGTGATGACAACTATGGCTACACCTTC. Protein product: CASSDDNYGYTF.

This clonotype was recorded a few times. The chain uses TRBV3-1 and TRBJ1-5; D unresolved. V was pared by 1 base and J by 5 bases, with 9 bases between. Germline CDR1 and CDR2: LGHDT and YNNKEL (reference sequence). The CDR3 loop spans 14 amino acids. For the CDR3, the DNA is TGTGCCAGCAGCCAAGGAACAGCCTATCAGCCCCAGCATTTT. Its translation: CASSQGTAYQPQHF. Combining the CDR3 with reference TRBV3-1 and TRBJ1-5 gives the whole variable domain DTAVSQTPKYLVTQMGNDKSIKCEQNLGHDTMYWYKQDSKKFLKIMFSYNNKELIINETVPNRFSPKSPDKAHLNLHINSLELGDSAVYFCASSQGTAYQPQHFGDGTRLSIL.

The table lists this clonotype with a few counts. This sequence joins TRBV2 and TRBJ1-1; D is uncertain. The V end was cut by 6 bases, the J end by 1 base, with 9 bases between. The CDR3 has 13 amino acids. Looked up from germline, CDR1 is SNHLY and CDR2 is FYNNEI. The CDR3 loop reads CASSPDWNTEAFF. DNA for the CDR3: TGTGCCAGCAGCCCGGACTGGAACACTGAAGCTTTCTTT.

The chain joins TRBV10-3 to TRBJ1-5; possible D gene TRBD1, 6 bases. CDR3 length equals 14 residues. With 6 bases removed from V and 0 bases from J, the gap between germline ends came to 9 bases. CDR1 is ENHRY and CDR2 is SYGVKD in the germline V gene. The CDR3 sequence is CAIRRGSSNQPQHF. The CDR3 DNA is TGTGCCATCAGGAGGGGGAGTAGCAATCAGCCCCAGCATTTT.

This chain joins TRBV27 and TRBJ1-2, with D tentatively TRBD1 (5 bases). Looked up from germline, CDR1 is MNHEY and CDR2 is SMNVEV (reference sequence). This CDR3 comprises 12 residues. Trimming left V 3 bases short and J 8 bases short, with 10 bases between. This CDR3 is CASSLEGVGYTF. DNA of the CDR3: TGTGCCAGCAGTTTGGAAGGGGTCGGCTACACCTTC.

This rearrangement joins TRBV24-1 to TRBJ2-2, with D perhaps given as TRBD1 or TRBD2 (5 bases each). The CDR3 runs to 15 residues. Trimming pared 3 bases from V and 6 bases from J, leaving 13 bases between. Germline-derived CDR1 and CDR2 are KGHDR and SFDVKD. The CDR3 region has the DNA TGTGCCACCAGTGATCCCCGGGGCCCCCCCGGGGAGCTGTTTTTT. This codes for CATSDPRGPPGELFF.

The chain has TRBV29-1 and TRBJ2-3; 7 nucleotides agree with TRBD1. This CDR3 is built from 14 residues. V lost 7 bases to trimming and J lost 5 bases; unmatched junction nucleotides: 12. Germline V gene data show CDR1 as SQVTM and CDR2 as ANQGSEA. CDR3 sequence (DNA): TGCAGCGCCGGGACAGACCCCGCCGGAGATACGCAGTATTTT. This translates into CSAGTDPAGDTQYF.